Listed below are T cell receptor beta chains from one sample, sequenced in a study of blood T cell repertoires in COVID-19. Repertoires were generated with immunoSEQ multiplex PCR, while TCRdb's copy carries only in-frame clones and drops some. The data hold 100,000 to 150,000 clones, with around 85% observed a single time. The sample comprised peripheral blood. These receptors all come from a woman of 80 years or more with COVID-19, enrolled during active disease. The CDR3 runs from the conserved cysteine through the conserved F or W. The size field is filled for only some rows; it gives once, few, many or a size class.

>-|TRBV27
CASSRTGRQETQYF
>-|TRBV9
CASSPRGGLAGVNEQFF
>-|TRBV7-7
CASSLGLQGWRETQYF
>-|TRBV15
CATSLGTGVLEKLFF
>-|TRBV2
CASAGLTYNEQFF
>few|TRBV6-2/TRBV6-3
CASSFAPAGGNQPQHF
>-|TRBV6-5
CASSYGQGATEAFF
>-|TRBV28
CASSLELGQGEETQYF
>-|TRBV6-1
CASSELEGGTQYF
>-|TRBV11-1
CASSSSGTGVGEQFF
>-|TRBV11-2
CASSVIATEQYF
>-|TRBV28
CASSAWEVGTQETQYF
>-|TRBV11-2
CASRTLGGGETQYF
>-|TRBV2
CASRRQGASYNEQFF
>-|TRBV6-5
CASIPLQGTEAFF
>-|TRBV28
CASSFDRQGGLNYGYTF
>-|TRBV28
CASSLDRGRNEKLFF